This record concerns one T cell receptor (beta chain) sequence. Sequenced by immunoSEQ multiplex PCR; TCRdb stores in-frame clones only, minus some. The table has 30,000 to 40,000 clones, roughly 80% seen once. CDR3 size: 13 residues. CDR1 is MNHNS and CDR2 is SASEGT in the germline V gene. V shed 4 bases and J shed 6 bases, with 9 bases lying between them. The source of the sample is a study of OX40 agonist ivuxolimab in advanced cancers. This sequence originates from an adult with an advanced solid tumor such as melanoma, head and neck, liver or kidney cancer. The rearrangement joins TRBV6-1 to TRBJ2-2; D is undetermined. The specimen was CD4+ or CD8+ T cells sorted from blood, collected in a trial of the OX40 agonist ivuxolimab. The DNA of the CDR3 is TGTGCCAGCAGTGCAACGGTCGCCGGGGAGCTGTTTTTT. It translates to CASSATVAGELFF.